This T cell receptor (beta chain) was documented in a study of neurological immune-mediated disorders. Study-level findings and limits: The highest TCR clonal expansion occurred in HTLV-1-associated myelopathy; multiple sclerosis fell below healthy controls.

This CDR3 comprises 14 residues. CDR1 is DFQATT, CDR2 SNEGSKA, per germline (reference sequence). Trimming at V came to 6 bases and at J to 1 base, leaving 5 bases not matched to a gene. The method for making cDNA was 5'RACE, and it used 10-nucleotide random UMIs. TCRdb re-derived calls from the 5' RACE reads in MiXCR, one entry per CDR3 protein. The sample has 30,000 to 45,000 distinct CDR3 sequences, roughly 10% seen once; the top ten hold 3% to 4.5%. In its sample, this clonotype was seen many times. Its antigen remains unidentified. The sorted-subset TCR libraries were prepared using some 960,000 CD4+ or CD8+ T cells as the starting material.

The receptor was derived from a woman under 40 with HTLV-1-associated myelopathy (HAM/TSP). The V call is TRBV20-1, the J call TRBJ2-3; 9 nucleotides agree with TRBD2. The sample consisted of CD4+ T cells from blood. The CDR3 loop reads CSAPERGGTDTQYF. The CDR3, as DNA: TGCAGTGCGCCCGAGCGGGGGGGCACAGATACGCAGTATTTT.